The rows below give T cell receptor beta chains drawn from one sample of a study of T cell responses to AZD1222 COVID-19 vaccine. The data were produced by immunoSEQ multiplex PCR, yet TCRdb's version contains in-frame clones alone and is incomplete. This table holds about 140,000 clones, roughly 92% found once. This material consisted of peripheral blood, taken on day 0 of AZD1222 vaccination. These receptors came from an adult in good health. Both conserved end residues are part of each CDR3. Fields, in order: J gene, D gene, clone size, CDR3 length, V gene, CDR3 DNA, CDR3 protein. A D gene is named only where the DNA matches it firmly. Where a row states a size, it is once, few, many or the class of an expanded clone; other rows omit it.

>TRBJ1-5|NA|NA|12|TRBV28
TGTGCCAGCACCGGGATCGGTCAGCCCCAGCATTTT
CASTGIGQPQHF
>TRBJ2-7|NA|once|14|TRBV6-2/TRBV6-3
TGTGCCAGCAGTTTCGTGGACGGAGCCTACGAGCAGTACTTC
CASSFVDGAYEQYF
>TRBJ2-1|TRBD2|NA|17|TRBV4-2
TGTGCCAGCAGCCCTACCCCCAGCGGGAGATCCTACAATGAGCAGTTCTTC
CASSPTPSGRSYNEQFF
>TRBJ1-1|NA|NA|15|TRBV6-6
TGTGCCGGCAAGGCTAAGCGGGGGGTTGAAACTGAAGCTTTCTTT
CAGKAKRGVETEAFF
>TRBJ2-7|TRBD1|NA|14|TRBV7-9
TGTGCCAGCAGCTTAGGGGACAGGGCCCGAGAGCAGTACTTC
CASSLGDRAREQYF
>TRBJ2-3|NA|NA|16|TRBV5-1
TGCGCCAGCGCATCCGACGCGGGGGCTGCAGCGGATACGCAGTATTTT
CASASDAGAAADTQYF
>TRBJ2-3|TRBD1|NA|15|TRBV5-1
TGCGCCAGCAGCCCAGACAGGGGGCTACCAGATACGCAGTATTTT
CASSPDRGLPDTQYF
>TRBJ1-3|NA|NA|21|TRBV21-1
TGTGCCAGCAGCAAAGCGATAAGGGGCTTTTTTTCTGGTCCGTCTGGAAACACCATATATTTT
CASSKAIRGFFSGPSGNTIYF
>TRBJ2-5|NA|NA|15|TRBV27
TGTGCCAGCAGTTCCCAAGTTCCGCCAAGGGGGACCCAGTACTTC
CASSSQVPPRGTQYF
>TRBJ1-5|NA|NA|12|TRBV7-9
TGTGCCAGCAGCTTACCGTATCAGCCCCAGCATTTT
CASSLPYQPQHF
>TRBJ2-2|TRBD1|NA|13|TRBV3-1/TRBV3-2
TGTGCCAGCGGGACAGTGAACACCGGGGAGCTGTTTTTT
CASGTVNTGELFF
>TRBJ1-3|NA|NA|14|TRBV29-1
TGCAGCGTTATGACAATACTCTCTGGAAACACCATATATTTT
CSVMTILSGNTIYF
>TRBJ2-2|NA|NA|17|TRBV4-1
TGCGCCAGCAGCCAAGTGTCCTATTCGAGTTTTCCCGGGGAGCTGTTTTTT
CASSQVSYSSFPGELFF
>TRBJ2-1|TRBD1|once|14|TRBV3-1/TRBV3-2
TGTGCCAGCAGCCAATACGCAGGGGGTCGTGAGCAGTTCTTC
CASSQYAGGREQFF
>TRBJ2-5|TRBD1|NA|14|TRBV28
TGTGCCAGCAGCCTCGGACAGGGGGTAGAGACCCAGTACTTC
CASSLGQGVETQYF
>TRBJ1-2|TRBD1|NA|14|TRBV19
TGTGCCAGTACGGGTACAGGGGGGAGGTATGGCTACACCTTC
CASTGTGGRYGYTF
>TRBJ2-2|NA|once|12|TRBV4-2
TGTGCCAGCAGCCAAGCGGGCGGGGAGCTGTTTTTT
CASSQAGGELFF
>TRBJ2-1|TRBD2|NA|17|TRBV19
TGTGCCAGTAGTCCTCTCAGCGGGGGGAGGATAAACAATGAGCAGTTCTTC
CASSPLSGGRINNEQFF
>TRBJ1-1|NA|NA|15|TRBV3-1/TRBV3-2
TGTGCCAGCAGCCCCCTGGTCCAGGCGAACACTGAAGCTTTCTTT
CASSPLVQANTEAFF
>TRBJ2-3|NA|NA|13|TRBV7-8
TGTGCCAGCAGTTACCAGTATTCCGATACGCAGTATTTT
CASSYQYSDTQYF
>TRBJ2-3|NA|once|14|TRBV6-1
TGTGCCAGCAGTGAAGGACAGTACACAGATACGCAGTATTTT
CASSEGQYTDTQYF
>TRBJ2-7|TRBD2|NA|16|TRBV4-1
TGCGCCAGCAGCCAAGATCTGGGCGGGAGGGCCTACGAGCAGTACTTC
CASSQDLGGRAYEQYF